The present TCR beta chain was sequenced within a study of breast tumors, draining lymph nodes, adjacent tissues. Overall study findings and caveats: The data were judged consistent with most tumor T cells coming from lymph node and expanding in tumor. Tumors had less TCR diversity than lymph nodes, more than nontumor tissue. Tumor T cell lymph node origin was a supported hypothesis, not proven.

As regards this clonotype: What it binds is not known. The junction and the germline gene differ at one end; a read error may be behind it.

Germline V lookup: CDR1 SGHAT, CDR2 FQNNGV. The CDR3 runs 16 residues. Breast cancer patients provided tissue from their axillary draining lymph nodes. TCRdb re-derived calls from the multiplex PCR reads in MiXCR, one entry per CDR3 protein. The sample holds tens of thousands of distinct CDR3 sequences; over 25% are singletons and the top ten take 7.5% to 10%. The clonotype was recovered from a female donor with breast cancer. Some clones in this sample may be carry-over from other donors' samples. The sample taken for sequencing was axillary lymph node tissue. This sequence joins TRBV11-2 and TRBJ1-4, with D unresolved. The CDR3 is CACSPSTQSTNEKLFF. CDR3 DNA: TGCGCCTGCAGCCCCTCTACGCAGTCAACTAATGAAAAACTGTTTTTT.